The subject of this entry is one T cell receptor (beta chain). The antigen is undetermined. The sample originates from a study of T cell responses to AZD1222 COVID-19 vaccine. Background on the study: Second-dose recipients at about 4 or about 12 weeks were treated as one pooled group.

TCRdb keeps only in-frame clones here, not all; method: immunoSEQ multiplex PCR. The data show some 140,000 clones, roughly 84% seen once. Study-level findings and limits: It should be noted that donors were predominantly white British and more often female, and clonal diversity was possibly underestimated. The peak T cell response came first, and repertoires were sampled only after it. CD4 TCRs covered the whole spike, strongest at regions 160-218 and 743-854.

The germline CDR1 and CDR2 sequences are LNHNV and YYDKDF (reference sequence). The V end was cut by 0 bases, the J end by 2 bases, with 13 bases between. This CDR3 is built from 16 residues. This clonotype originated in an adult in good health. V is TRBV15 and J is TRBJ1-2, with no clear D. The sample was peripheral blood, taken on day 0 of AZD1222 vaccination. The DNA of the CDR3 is TGTGCCACCAGCAGAGATCTACAGACTCTCAACTATGGCTACACCTTC. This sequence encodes CATSRDLQTLNYGYTF.